A single sample is the source of the 3 T cell receptor beta chains below, sequenced in a study of human T cells and chemical hapten exposure. Noted time point: patch test 3, about 24 weeks after DPC sensitization. Treatment given: therapeutic diphenylcyclopropenone sensitization with weekly scalp DPC. TCRdb re-called the RACE reads through MiXCR, storing one row per CDR3 protein. The table lists about 160,000 distinct CDR3 sequences, about a quarter of them singletons. The sequencing here drew on whole blood, taken in connection with sensitization to the hapten diphenylcyclopropenone (DPC). These receptors were collected from a woman aged 18-30 years with alopecia areata. Some clones in this sample may be carry-over from other donors' samples.

This clonotype was recorded a few times. The rearrangement uses TRBV4-3 and TRBJ1-4, with D possibly being TRBD1 (6 bases). The CDR3 spans 15 residues. Germline V lookup: CDR1 LGHNA, CDR2 YSLEER. The V and J ends lost 4 bases and 0 bases respectively, with 9 bases between them. The DNA for the CDR3 is TGCGCCAGCAGCCCACAGGGAGCAACTAATGAAAAACTGTTTTTT. It encodes CASSPQGATNEKLFF.

This clonotype was found a few times. The chain combines TRBV5-1 with TRBJ2-1; the match to TRBD1 covers 12 bases. The V gene end was trimmed by 4 bases and the J gene end by 5 bases; junction bases not matched to a gene: 4. CDR3 size: 15 residues. Germline CDR1 SGHRS, CDR2 YFSETQ. The DNA of the CDR3 is TGCGCCAGCAGCAGGGACAGGGGGCGACACAATGAGCAGTTCTTC. This gives the protein CASSRDRGRHNEQFF.

The chain is built from TRBV18 and TRBJ2-1, with unresolved D. This CDR3 has 11 residues. The germline V and J ends were trimmed by 2 bases and 7 bases, with 3 bases remaining between them. Germline CDR1 and CDR2: KGHSH and LQKENI. CDR3 DNA: TGTGCCAGCTCACCAACAAATGAGCAGTTCTTC. Protein sequence: CASSPTNEQFF.